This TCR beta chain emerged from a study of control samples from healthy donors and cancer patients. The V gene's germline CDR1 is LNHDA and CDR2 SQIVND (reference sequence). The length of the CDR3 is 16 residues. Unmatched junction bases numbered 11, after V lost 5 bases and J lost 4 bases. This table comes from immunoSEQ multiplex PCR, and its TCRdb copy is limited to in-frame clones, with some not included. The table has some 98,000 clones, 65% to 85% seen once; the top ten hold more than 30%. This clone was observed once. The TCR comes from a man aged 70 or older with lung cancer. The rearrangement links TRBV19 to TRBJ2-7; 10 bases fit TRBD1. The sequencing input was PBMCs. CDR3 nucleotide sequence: TGTGCCAGTAGTTCTCGGACAGGGGGGAGCATGTACGAGCAGTACTTC. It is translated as CASSSRTGGSMYEQYF.